These T cell receptor beta chains were read from a single sample in a study of molecular identifiers for immune sequencing clone quantification. TCRdb re-analysed the PCR reads in MiXCR, keeping a single row per CDR3 protein. This table holds 300,000 to 400,000 distinct CDR3 sequences, over 20% found once. Input material: naive CD8+ T cells from blood, with Jurkat cell RNA spiked in. These receptors all come from a human donor in good health. Some libraries in this study had Jurkat cell RNA spiked in. CDR3s include the opening cysteine and the closing phenylalanine or tryptophan. Each record gives: V gene, J gene, clone size, D gene, CDR3 DNA, CDR3 protein. The D gene is left open where the match is weak. The size entry is marked missing in some rows and otherwise reads once, few, many or a size class.

TRBV19	TRBJ2-7	many	.	TGTGCCAGTAGTATCGGTCTGGGGCCCTACGAGCAGTACTTC	CASSIGLGPYEQYF
TRBV28	TRBJ2-7	few	.	TGTGCCAGCAGTGCGGTCGGAGCGCCCTCCTCCTACGAGCAGTACTTC	CASSAVGAPSSYEQYF
TRBV6-2/TRBV6-3	TRBJ1-5	many	.	TGTGCCAGCAACGAAGGCTCTCGGGGCAATCAGCCCCAGCATTTT	CASNEGSRGNQPQHF
TRBV5-3	TRBJ2-3	.	TRBD2	TGTGCCAGCAGCTTAGGAGGTTCGTGGGGGAGGGGCACAGATACGCAGTATTTT	CASSLGGSWGRGTDTQYF
TRBV3-1	TRBJ2-2	.	.	TGTGCCAGCAGCCCCGGGACAAATTATCCAACCGGGGAGCTGTTTTTT	CASSPGTNYPTGELFF
TRBV5-4	TRBJ2-3	many	TRBD1	TGTGCCAGCAGCGGGACAGGCCCCGCGCAGTATTTT	CASSGTGPAQYF
TRBV20-1	TRBJ2-7	.	TRBD2	TGCAGTGCAACGACTAGCGCAAGCCCCTACGAGCAGTACTTC	CSATTSASPYEQYF
TRBV6-6	TRBJ2-7	.	TRBD1	TGTGCCAGCAGTTACCCCCCGACAGGGAAAGAGGGGGCCTACGAGCAGTACTTC	CASSYPPTGKEGAYEQYF
TRBV5-5	TRBJ2-3	many	.	TGTGCCAGCAGCTCATGGGGATACGGCGATACGCAGTATTTT	CASSSWGYGDTQYF
TRBV30	TRBJ2-5	few	TRBD2	TGTGCCTGGACCGTAGCCGGGACTAGCGGCGAGACCCAGTACTTC	CAWTVAGTSGETQYF
TRBV4-1	TRBJ1-2	many	TRBD1	TGCGCCAGCAGCCAAGATTCCGGACAGGTCCTTATTGGCTATGGCTACACCTTC	CASSQDSGQVLIGYGYTF
TRBV29-1	TRBJ2-2	.	TRBD1	TGCAGCGTACAGGGGTGGACCACCGGGGAGCTGTTTTTT	CSVQGWTTGELFF
TRBV4-3	TRBJ2-7	.	.	TGCTCCAGCAGCCAAGCGGCAGGTCCGAGAGGAGAGCAGTACTTC	CSSSQAAGPRGEQYF
TRBV2	TRBJ1-2	few	.	TGTGCCAGCAGCTCCACGGGGGCAGTCTATGGCTACACCTTC	CASSSTGAVYGYTF
TRBV7-9	TRBJ2-7	many	.	TGTGCCAGCTCGGGGAACCCCTACGAGCAGTACTTC	CASSGNPYEQYF
TRBV4-3	TRBJ2-3	.	.	TGCGCCAGCGGCCAAGCTAGCACAGATACGCAGTATTTT	CASGQASTDTQYF
TRBV3-1	TRBJ1-1	few	.	TGTGCCAGCAGCCAAGACGAGGGGGTACTGAACACTGAAGCTTTCTTT	CASSQDEGVLNTEAFF
TRBV5-1	TRBJ2-6	.	.	TGCGCCAGCAGCCTCGCCCGGGCTGGGGCCAACGTCCTGACTTTC	CASSLARAGANVLTF
TRBV12-3/TRBV12-4	TRBJ2-3	many	.	TGTGCCAGCAGTTTGTCCGGTGGGGCAGATACGCAGTATTTT	CASSLSGGADTQYF
TRBV25-1	TRBJ2-3	many	.	TGTGCCAGCAGTGAATTTTCCATTGGGGCCCCAGATACGCAGTATTTT	CASSEFSIGAPDTQYF
TRBV20-1	TRBJ2-3	many	.	TGCAGTGCTAGCTCAGATACGCAGTATTTT	CSASSDTQYF
TRBV7-9	TRBJ1-4	few	TRBD1	TGTGCCAGCAGCCCCCCGGGACAGTGGGGTGAAAAACTGTTTTTT	CASSPPGQWGEKLFF